Listed below are T cell receptor beta chains from one sample, sequenced in a study of siplizumab effects on memory and regulatory T cells. The protocol was immunoSEQ multiplex PCR, while the TCRdb copy is restricted to in-frame clones and leaves out a portion. The table lists fewer than 120,000 clones, roughly 89% of them singletons. The sequencing input was CD4+ T cells sorted from blood. Receptor source: a human donor in good health. Both conserved end residues are part of each CDR3. The D gene is left open where the match is weak.

length: 15; V: TRBV18; D: TRBD1; J: TRBJ1-2; CDR3: CASSPGQGGLYGYTF
length: 13; V: TRBV9; D: .; J: TRBJ1-1; CDR3: CASSVEGNTEAFF
length: 14; V: TRBV19; D: .; J: TRBJ2-5; CDR3: CASSITEAQETQYF
length: 13; V: TRBV6-6; D: .; J: TRBJ1-2; CDR3: CASSHGGYYGYTF
length: 14; V: TRBV2; D: .; J: TRBJ2-7; CDR3: CASSDNQASIEQYF
length: 14; V: TRBV19; D: .; J: TRBJ1-5; CDR3: CASSISHSNQPQHF
length: 14; V: TRBV19; D: .; J: TRBJ2-7; CDR3: CASSRGGTVHEQYF
length: 16; V: TRBV14; D: .; J: TRBJ2-1; CDR3: CASSRGLASPYNEQFF
length: 14; V: TRBV6-5; D: .; J: TRBJ2-2; CDR3: CASRPPSGTGELFF
length: 14; V: TRBV15; D: .; J: TRBJ2-7; CDR3: CATSSPTLSPGQYF
length: 15; V: TRBV7-2; D: .; J: TRBJ2-1; CDR3: CASSLVGGSYNEQFF
length: 16; V: TRBV9; D: .; J: TRBJ2-1; CDR3: CASSVNRGYAYNEQFF
length: 14; V: TRBV6-1; D: TRBD2; J: TRBJ2-3; CDR3: CASTLAGPTDTQYF
length: 15; V: TRBV27; D: .; J: TRBJ2-7; CDR3: CASSSSLHGGYEQYF
length: 18; V: TRBV12-1; D: .; J: TRBJ2-1; CDR3: CASSLVSRRPSSYNEQFF
length: 15; V: TRBV5-4; D: TRBD2; J: TRBJ2-7; CDR3: CASSLGTSGGREQYF
length: 15; V: TRBV7-3; D: .; J: TRBJ1-5; CDR3: CASSSGSRGNQPQHF
length: 14; V: TRBV6-1; D: .; J: TRBJ2-5; CDR3: CASSEFGTQETQYF
length: 14; V: TRBV7-8; D: .; J: TRBJ2-7; CDR3: CASSRGEGLYEQYF
length: 14; V: TRBV6-5; D: .; J: TRBJ1-2; CDR3: CASSYSALNYGYTF
length: 14; V: TRBV7-9; D: .; J: TRBJ2-7; CDR3: CASSAPRASYEQYF
length: 14; V: TRBV29-1; D: .; J: TRBJ2-7; CDR3: CSVAGFTPQYEQYF
length: 16; V: TRBV5-1; D: .; J: TRBJ2-2; CDR3: CASSPKAPLNTGELFF
length: 13; V: TRBV30; D: .; J: TRBJ1-4; CDR3: CAWSVTANEKLFF
length: 15; V: TRBV6-1; D: .; J: TRBJ1-5; CDR3: CASSGSRVGNQPQHF
length: 14; V: TRBV5-1; D: .; J: TRBJ1-6; CDR3: CASSPGQGNSPLHF
length: 15; V: TRBV6-5; D: .; J: TRBJ1-3; CDR3: CASSSGSTSGNTIYF
length: 15; V: TRBV2; D: TRBD2; J: TRBJ2-1; CDR3: CASRGTSGAYNEQFF
length: 13; V: TRBV6-1; D: .; J: TRBJ1-5; CDR3: CASSESRQGKWHF